This TCR beta chain was captured by sequencing in a study of radiation and T cells in renal cell carcinoma. Findings and limits, study-wide: Top tumor clonotypes rose in blood 2 weeks post-radiation, then contracted.

This sample's time point: blood 2 weeks post-SBRT. Specified treatment: 15 Gy SBRT to primary tumor, nephrectomy 4 weeks later. After SBRT, blood was collected at 2 and 4 weeks, plus baseline. Generated by immunoSEQ multiplex PCR, the TCRdb table keeps only in-frame clones and is missing some. The sample records 150,000 to 180,000 clones, approximately 86% being singletons. On this clone: The target antigen is unknown.

Germline loops: CDR1 SGHVS, CDR2 FQNEAQ. The CDR3 contains 15 residues. Trimming took 10 bases from V and 1 from J; bases not matched to a gene: 5. This material consisted of blood, taken from a patient whose treatment included radiotherapy and nephrectomy. The chain joins TRBV7-8 to TRBJ2-3; 13 bases are a match to TRBD2. The receptor was isolated from a woman aged 45-65 years with renal cell carcinoma. DNA of the CDR3: TGTGCCATCCAGACTAGCGGGGGGCGCACAGATACGCAGTATTTT. Translating gives CAIQTSGGRTDTQYF.